A single T cell receptor beta chain is shown here with its context. The protocol was immunoSEQ multiplex PCR, while the TCRdb copy is restricted to in-frame clones and leaves out a portion. The top ten clones hold 7.9% of a sample with around 120,000 clones, roughly nine tenths of them seen once. V was pared by 0 bases and J by 2 bases, with 3 bases of the junction left unmatched. Germline CDR1 GTSNPN, CDR2 SVGIG (reference sequence). The CDR3 runs to 14 residues. These data belong to a study of blood T cell repertoires in COVID-19. Turning to the study itself: There were acute and convalescent COVID-19 samples, and they came from the United States, Italy and Spain. T cells, B-cell-depleted T cells, or PBMCs supplied cDNA or gDNA.

The rearrangement uses TRBV30 and TRBJ1-2; 7 bases match TRBD1. Sequenced input: peripheral blood. The receptor comes from a man between 65 and 80 years old who had recovered from COVID-19. The DNA for the CDR3 is TGTGCCTGGAGTGTTACAGGGGTAAACTATGGCTACACCTTC. Translation: CAWSVTGVNYGYTF.